This is a list of T cell receptor beta chains from one sample in a study of technical replicates of blood from a handful of donors. Produced via immunoSEQ multiplex PCR; TCRdb's table is partial and in-frame only. The sample has roughly 100,000 clones; roughly 94% are singletons. The sequencing input was T cells isolated from PBMCs. Every receptor here comes from a human donor in good health. CDR3s include the opening cysteine and the closing phenylalanine or tryptophan. The D gene is left open where the match is weak. For some rows the clone size is stated as once, few or many, or as a class when expanded; others skip it.

clone_size	d_call	v_call	j_call	cdr3_aa
-	-	TRBV15	TRBJ1-1	CATSRAESPTEAFF
-	-	TRBV5-4	TRBJ1-2	CASSLPDIPYGYTF
-	TRBD1	TRBV11-2	TRBJ2-2	CASSLDRTGGALFF
-	-	TRBV19	TRBJ2-1	CASNNRQVKIDNEQFF
once	-	TRBV5-1	TRBJ2-3	CASSSRGFGTDTQYF
-	-	TRBV6-1	TRBJ2-3	CASRMVASTDTQYF
-	-	TRBV19	TRBJ2-1	CASSIDLGGYNEQFF
-	TRBD2	TRBV10-3	TRBJ2-1	CATTGTKYNEQFF
-	TRBD2	TRBV19	TRBJ2-1	CASSRGLAGGYNEQFF
-	TRBD1	TRBV29-1	TRBJ1-2	CSAKTGGTGPSYGYTF